The source of this TCR beta chain is a study of T-cell memory formation after mild COVID-19. The overall study: In these data, TCR clusters were largely donor specific. Study results and caveats: Clones that contracted clustered mainly in CM and EM if CD4+ and in EMRA if CD8+. Day 15 to 85 contractors were CD4/CD8 balanced; later expanders leaned CD4+.

A word on this clonotype: No antigen is known for it.

Each CDR3 protein gets one entry after TCRdb re-called the 5' RACE reads with MiXCR. The top ten clones hold about 22% of a sample with 350,000 to 500,000 distinct CDR3 sequences, 18% of them seen once. This CDR3 spans 14 amino acids. Germline V CDR1 and CDR2: MRHNA, SNTAGT. V dropped 4 bases and J dropped 0 bases, with 8 bases sitting between them. The sequence came from a man younger than 30 who had mild COVID-19 (a few samples of this study predate the infection). Cell type and time point are not known. The specimen was PBMCs or a T cell subset sorted from them (not recorded which). The J gene is TRBJ2-3, the V gene TRBV6-4; unclear D gene. CDR3 sequence reads: CASSVRASTDTQYF. CDR3 in DNA: TGTGCCAGCAGTGTCCGCGCGAGCACAGATACGCAGTATTTT.